The 29 T cell receptor beta chains given below trace back to one sample, sequenced in a study of T cell repertoires in cytomegalovirus infection. MiXCR, applied by TCRdb to the reads, yields one record per CDR3 protein. Here the sample spans approximately 1,000,000 distinct CDR3 sequences, roughly 30% being singletons. For these receptors, no antigen is known. Here the sequenced sample was cultured CD8+ T cells from PBMCs, taken from culture after CMV antigen stimulation. The receptor set was obtained from a human donor in good health (CMV status not recorded). Some clones in this sample may be carry-over from other donors' samples.

This clonotype came up many times. This chain uses TRBV7-3 with TRBJ2-1; the D gene is possibly TRBD1 (6 bases). The CDR3 loop spans 14 amino acids. V lost 5 bases and J lost 8, with 16 bases in between. Per the germline V gene, CDR1 is SGHTA and CDR2 is FQGTGA. The DNA for the CDR3 is TGTGCCAGCAGCAGACAGGCTCAAAGCGATGAGCAGTTCTTC. It is translated as CASSRQAQSDEQFF.

In DNA, the CDR3 is TGTGCCAGCAGTTACTTGATCGGGACAACCAACACTGAAGCTTTCTTT. Amino acids: CASSYLIGTTNTEAFF. The rearrangement joins TRBV6-2 or TRBV6-3 to TRBJ1-1; TRBD1 is a possible D gene (6 bases). The germline gives CDR1 MNHEY, CDR2 SVGEGT. The CDR3 has 16 residues. V lost 1 base and J 2 bases, leaving 14 bases between the germline ends.

This sequence joins TRBV27 and TRBJ1-5; possibly TRBD1 for D (5 bases). Germline V gives CDR1 MNHEY, CDR2 SMNVEV (reference sequence). The CDR3 is 16 amino acids. V gave up 3 bases and J gave up 0 bases, with 12 bases separating them. CDR3 residues: CASSFGGAYSNQPQHF. In DNA, the CDR3 is TGTGCCAGCAGTTTTGGAGGGGCTTATAGCAATCAGCCCCAGCATTTT.

A word on this clonotype: One end of the junction does not line up with germline, which may come from a read error. V usage is TRBV7-6 and J usage is TRBJ2-3; D gene ambiguous. This CDR3 is 10 amino acids long. The germline V gene encodes CDR1 SGHVS and CDR2 FNYEAQ. This CDR3 reads CVSSQFTQYF. CDR3 DNA sequence: TGTGTCAGCAGCCAGTTTACGCAGTATTTT.

This chain uses TRBV12-3 or TRBV12-4 with TRBJ1-6; D might be TRBD1 (6 bases). Trimming removed 10 bases from V and 0 bases from J, with 10 bases in between. CDR3 size: 14 residues. CDR3 loop: CATTRGSYNSPLHF. CDR3 in DNA: TGTGCCACGACCAGGGGCTCCTATAATTCACCCCTCCACTTT.

In the case of this clonotype: A read error may explain this, as a much larger clone is one base away. This sequence joins TRBV7-6 and TRBJ2-5; 8 nucleotides line up with TRBD2. The CDR3 is 16 amino acids. CDR1 and CDR2 (germline): SGHVS, FNYEAQ. The DNA for the CDR3 is TGTGTCAGCAGCCTTCAGCGGGGGCAGGGAGGAGAGACCCAGTACTTC. It yields the protein CVSSLQRGQGGETQYF.

This clonotype was seen only a few times. The chain carries TRBV5-4 and TRBJ2-3; tentative D call: TRBD2 (6 bases). Between the trimmed V and J ends, which lost 4 bases and 0 bases, there was a span of 15 bases. This CDR3 contains 16 residues. CDR1 is SGHNT and CDR2 is YYREEE in the germline V gene (reference sequence). CDR3 protein: CASSRSSVSSTDTQYF. DNA for the CDR3: TGTGCCAGCAGCCGATCTAGCGTCTCTAGCACAGATACGCAGTATTTT.

The chain recombines TRBV27 with TRBJ2-1, with 8 nucleotides matching TRBD2. CDR3 size: 15 residues. V lost 4 bases and J lost 9; bases outside the gene matches: 11. CDR1 MNHEY and CDR2 SMNVEV come from the germline V gene (reference sequence). Here the CDR3 DNA reads TGTGCCAGCAGTTCCCGGGGGGGCGGTGAGCGTGAGCAGTTCTTC. It is translated as CASSSRGGGEREQFF.

This clonotype was seen only a few times. J is TRBJ1-5 and V is TRBV19; D might be TRBD1 (5 bases). V was cut by 3 bases and J by 2 bases, with 14 bases left in between. The CDR3 covers 16 residues. CDR1 and CDR2 (germline): LNHDA, SQIVND (reference sequence). CDR3 protein: CASSIKVLGGNQPQHF. CDR3 DNA: TGTGCCAGTAGTATTAAGGTACTAGGGGGCAATCAGCCCCAGCATTTT.

The gene calls are TRBV9 and TRBJ1-1, with D tentatively TRBD1 (6 bases). Trimming took off 3 bases at V and 4 bases at J, with 25 bases between the two ends. Germline loops: CDR1 SGDLS, CDR2 YYNGEE. The CDR3 has 18 residues. As DNA, the CDR3 is TGTGCCAGCAGCGAGGGGGGGCTTCCAGGACACCGCCCCACTGAAGCTTTCTTT. Its protein is CASSEGGLPGHRPTEAFF.

As regards this clonotype: The junction differs from germline at one of its ends, possibly a read error. V gene TRBV12-3 or TRBV12-4 combines with J gene TRBJ1-2, with D unclear. There are 16 residues in the CDR3. The CDR3 bases are TGTGCCAGCAGTTCCCCTCCGGGCATAACTAACCATGGCTACACCTTC. This encodes CASSSPPGITNHGYTF.

This chain connects TRBV27 to TRBJ1-2, with no clear D. V was shortened by 3 bases and J by 6 bases, with 11 bases between the two germline ends. The CDR3 is made up of 13 amino acids. CDR1 is MNHEY, CDR2 SMNVEV, per germline (reference sequence). For the CDR3, the DNA is TGTGCCAGCAGTTTGTCAGCCGGAAATGGCTACACCTTC. Protein product: CASSLSAGNGYTF.

J is TRBJ2-4 and V is TRBV6-2 or TRBV6-3, with 15 bases fitting TRBD2. The trim removed 6 bases at V and 3 bases at J, leaving 9 bases unmatched. The CDR3 has 18 residues. Germline V lookup: CDR1 MNHEY, CDR2 SVGEGT. The CDR3 spells CASSQGLAGGRFKNIQYF. CDR3 in DNA: TGTGCCAGCAGCCAAGGACTAGCGGGGGGGCGGTTCAAAAACATTCAGTACTTC.

The table lists this clonotype with many counts. The chain joins TRBV7-2 to TRBJ2-7; tentative D call: TRBD2 (5 bases). The V gene lost 3 bases and the J gene lost 5 bases, with 17 bases spanning the gap. The CDR3 covers 15 residues. The germline gives CDR1 SGHTA, CDR2 FQGNSA. The CDR3, as DNA: TGTGCCAGCAGCTTTCGCGGGCGACTAAATGACGAGCAGTACTTC. Its translation is CASSFRGRLNDEQYF. The whole variable domain, filled in from reference TRBV7-2 and TRBJ2-7, reads GAGVSQSPSNKVTEKGKDVELRCDPISGHTALYWYRQSLGQGLEFLIYFQGNSAPDKSGLPSDRFSAERTGGSVSTLTIQRTQQEDSAVYLCASSFRGRLNDEQYFGPGTRLTVT.

This clonotype showed up just a few times. The CDR3 sequence: CASGFPTPDSSGNTIYF. DNA of the CDR3: TGTGCTAGTGGTTTCCCGACTCCCGATAGCTCTGGAAACACCATATATTTT. The chain couples TRBV12-5 to TRBJ1-3; D gene ambiguous. V dropped 3 bases and J dropped 0 bases, with 15 bases sitting between them. Germline CDR1 and CDR2: LGHNT and FRNRAP. There are 17 residues in the CDR3. The variable domain in full, completed from reference TRBV12-5 and TRBJ1-3, reads DARVTQTPRHKVTEMGQEVTMRCQPILGHNTVFWYRQTMMQGLELLAYFRNRAPLDDSGMPKDRFSAEMPDATLATLKIQPSEPRDSAVYFCASGFPTPDSSGNTIYFGEGSWLTVV.

This clonotype has a handful of counts. The rearrangement joins TRBV29-1 to TRBJ2-1, with D possibly TRBD2 on 6 matching bases. Germline V CDR1 and CDR2: SQVTM, ANQGSEA. This CDR3 is built from 15 residues. V was shortened by 1 base and J by 1 base, with 11 bases between the two germline ends. The CDR3 protein is CSVEGAGRSYNEQFF. CDR3 nucleotides: TGCAGCGTTGAAGGGGCGGGAAGATCCTACAATGAGCAGTTCTTC.

CDR3 bases: TGTGCCAGCACCCGGGTTCCGAACACTGAAGCTTTCTTT. It encodes CASTRVPNTEAFF. The chain couples TRBV6-1 to TRBJ1-1; unclear D gene. Germline CDR1 and CDR2: MNHNS and SASEGT. Trimming shortened V by 7 bases and J by 1 base, and 10 bases separated the two germline ends. The CDR3 runs to 13 residues.

This clonotype came up many times. The V call is TRBV24-1, the J call TRBJ2-1, with 8 bases identical to TRBD2. CDR3 length: 16 amino acids. J was trimmed by 3 bases and V by 2 bases; bases with no gene match: 5. Germline V gene data show CDR1 as KGHDR and CDR2 as SFDVKD. The CDR3 DNA reads as TGTGCCACCAGTGATTCCGGGACTAGGGACTACAATGAGCAGTTCTTC. This codes for CATSDSGTRDYNEQFF.

J is TRBJ2-3 and V is TRBV19, with D perhaps TRBD2 (5 bases). The germline gives CDR1 LNHDA, CDR2 SQIVND (reference sequence). There are 15 residues in the CDR3. V was clipped by 5 bases and J by 0 bases, with 12 bases between them. The chain's CDR3 is CASSVGVASTDTQYF. The DNA of the CDR3 is TGTGCCAGTAGTGTCGGGGTTGCTAGCACAGATACGCAGTATTTT. Looking up the rest from reference TRBV19 and TRBJ2-3 gives the full variable domain: DGGITQSPKYLFRKEGQNVTLSCEQNLNHDAMYWYRQDPGQGLRLIYYSQIVNDFQKGDIAEGYSVSREKKESFPLTVTSAQKNPTAFYLCASSVGVASTDTQYFGPGTRLTVL.

The rearrangement uses TRBV4-1 and TRBJ2-3; D perhaps matches TRBD2 (5 bases). The germline CDR1 and CDR2 sequences are MGHRA and YSYEKL. V was pared by 0 bases and J by 0 bases, with 10 bases between. The CDR3 is 16 residues long. Here the CDR3 DNA reads TGCGCCAGCAGCCAAGATGGCGGGTCTAGCACAGATACGCAGTATTTT. Amino acid sequence: CASSQDGGSSTDTQYF.

About this clonotype: The junction departs from the called germline gene at one end, perhaps through a read error. The chain combines TRBV7-8 with TRBJ1-4; a weak D match, TRBD1 (6 bases). This CDR3 is built from 16 residues. Germline V gene sequence: CDR1 SGHVS, CDR2 FQNEAQ. The CDR3 here is CASSLDRDTPNERLFF. The CDR3 DNA sequence: TGTGCCAGCAGCTTAGACAGGGACACCCCTAATGAAAGACTGTTTTTT.

This clonotype is a singleton in its sample. The chain has TRBV9 and TRBJ1-5; tentatively, D is TRBD1 (5 bases). This CDR3 region has 15 residues. Germline CDR1 and CDR2: SGDLS and YYNGEE. V gave up 4 bases and J gave up 5 bases, with 16 bases separating them. CDR3 loop: CASSPKGNPDQPQHF. As DNA, the CDR3 is TGTGCCAGCAGCCCAAAGGGGAACCCAGATCAGCCCCAGCATTTT.

Remarks on this clonotype: This may arise from a read error, as a much more abundant clone is one base away. The chain is built from TRBV7-2 and TRBJ1-1; D might be TRBD1 (6 bases). The germline CDR1 and CDR2 sequences are SGHTA and FQGNSA. With 5 bases removed from V and 9 bases from J, the gap between germline ends came to 13 bases. There are 12 residues in the CDR3. The DNA of the CDR3 is TGTGCCAGCAGCCATGGGGGGGCTAAAGCTTTCTTT. This codes for CASSHGGAKAFF.

V and J are TRBV10-3 and TRBJ1-1; D uncertain. The CDR3 extends over 16 amino acids. Per the germline V gene, CDR1 is ENHRY and CDR2 is SYGVKD. Trimming took 0 bases from V and 1 from J, leaving 12 bases between them. The DNA of the CDR3 is TGTGCCATCAGTGAGTCAGCACTGGACGGGAACACTGAAGCTTTCTTT. Translation gives CAISESALDGNTEAFF.

This sequence joins TRBV20-1 and TRBJ2-5; D may be TRBD2 (5 bases). Germline V gives CDR1 DFQATT, CDR2 SNEGSKA (reference sequence). The CDR3 is made up of 13 amino acids. V lost 6 bases, J lost 5 bases, and 16 bases lay in between. The CDR3 bases are TGCAGTGCCAGTGAACCGGGGAAGGAGACCCAGTACTTC. Protein sequence: CSASEPGKETQYF.

This clonotype occurred many times. The genes are TRBV6-1 and TRBJ2-1, with 11 nucleotides matching TRBD2. Germline loops: CDR1 MNHNS, CDR2 SASEGT. The CDR3 runs to 14 residues. J lost 9 bases, V lost 6 bases, and 7 bases had no gene match. The CDR3 is CASRKTSGASEQFF. The CDR3 coding sequence is TGTGCCAGCAGGAAGACTAGCGGGGCAAGTGAGCAGTTCTTC.

In DNA, the CDR3 is TGTGCCAGCAGTTACTCGGTGGGGGGGCCCCCCGGGGAGCTGTTTTTT. It encodes CASSYSVGGPPGELFF. The chain recombines TRBV6-5 with TRBJ2-2, with D maybe TRBD2 (7 bases). CDR1 and CDR2 from the germline V gene are MNHEY and SVGAGI. The V end was cut by 0 bases, the J end by 6 bases, with 14 bases between. The CDR3 is 16 amino acids.

This clonotype came up a few times. V gene TRBV10-3 combines with J gene TRBJ2-1; the D gene is possibly TRBD1 (5 bases). V was trimmed by 0 bases and J by 8 bases, leaving 14 bases between them. The CDR3 is 15 residues long. The germline V gene encodes CDR1 ENHRY and CDR2 SYGVKD. The CDR3 nucleotides are TGTGCCATCAGTGAGTCGGGGCAGGGAATCGATGAGCAGTTCTTC. This codes for CAISESGQGIDEQFF.

The chain carries TRBV14 and TRBJ2-3; D possibly corresponds to TRBD2 (5 bases). The V end was cut by 3 bases, the J end by 6 bases, with 10 bases between. Germline V CDR1 and CDR2: SGHDN, FVKESK. The CDR3 consists of 13 residues. CDR3 sequence: CASSQLEVDTQYF. The CDR3 bases are TGTGCCAGCAGCCAGTTGGAGGTCGATACGCAGTATTTT. Filled out from reference TRBV14 and TRBJ2-3, the complete variable domain reads EAGVTQFPSHSVIEKGQTVTLRCDPISGHDNLYWYRRVMGKEIKFLLHFVKESKQDESGMPNNRFLAERTGGTYSTLKVQPAELEDSGVYFCASSQLEVDTQYFGPGTRLTVL.